This T cell receptor beta chain is drawn from a study of blood T cell repertoires in COVID-19. Study-level information: Some COVID-19 samples were acute and others convalescent; all came from the United States, Italy and Spain. PBMCs, B-cell-depleted T cells, or T cells were the source of the cDNA or gDNA that made up the material.

The CDR3 loop spans 16 amino acids. The germline gives CDR1 SGDLS, CDR2 YYNGEE. Trimming pared 2 bases from V and 4 bases from J, leaving 17 bases between. Only in-frame clones appear in the TCRdb table, and some are missing; sequencing was by immunoSEQ multiplex PCR. Counted here are roughly 140,000 clones, roughly 87% occurring once; the ten biggest clones make up 1.5% to 2%. This receptor was identified in an older man with acute or convalescent COVID-19. The J gene is TRBJ2-3, the V gene TRBV9; D remains unclear. Sequences were obtained from peripheral blood. CDR3 sequence: CASSVRPNGLSDTQYF. The CDR3 coding sequence is TGTGCCAGCAGCGTGAGGCCAAACGGTTTGTCAGATACGCAGTATTTT.